This TCR beta chain was documented in a study of response to subunit inactivated influenza vaccine. Study-level points and caveats: Authors proposed each seasonal influenza vaccination draws in few new T cells.

About this clonotype: Antigen specificity is unknown.

The germline V gene has CDR1 SGHRS and CDR2 YFSETQ. The CDR3 is made up of 13 amino acids. V lost 0 bases to trimming and J lost 15 bases; unmatched junction nucleotides: 7. One entry per CDR3 protein, called by TCRdb with MiXCR from the RT-PCR reads. The table includes 700,000 to 800,000 distinct CDR3 sequences, approximately 17% detected once. The V gene is TRBV5-1, the J gene TRBJ2-1; 9 nucleotides line up with TRBD2. Sequences were derived from PBMCs from blood, sampled around 5 days after vaccination. The TCR originated in a man over 45 who received an inactivated influenza vaccine. CDR3 in DNA: TGCGCCAGCAGCTTGGGCCAGCGGGGGGTGTTGTTCTTC. It is translated as CASSLGQRGVLFF.